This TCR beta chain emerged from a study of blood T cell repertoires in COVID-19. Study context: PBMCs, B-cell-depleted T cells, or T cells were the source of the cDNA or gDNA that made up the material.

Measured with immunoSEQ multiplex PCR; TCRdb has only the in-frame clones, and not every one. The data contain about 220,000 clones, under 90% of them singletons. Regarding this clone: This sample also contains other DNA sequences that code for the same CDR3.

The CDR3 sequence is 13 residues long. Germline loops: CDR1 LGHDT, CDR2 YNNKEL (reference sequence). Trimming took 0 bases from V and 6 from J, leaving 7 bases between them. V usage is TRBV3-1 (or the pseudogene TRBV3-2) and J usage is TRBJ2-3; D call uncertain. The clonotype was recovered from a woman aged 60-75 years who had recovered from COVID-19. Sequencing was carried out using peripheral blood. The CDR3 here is CASSQDPRDTQYF. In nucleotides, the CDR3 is TGTGCCAGCAGCCAAGATCCCCGGGATACGCAGTATTTT.